This passage covers 24 T cell receptor beta chains from one sample sequenced in a study of blood T cell repertoires in COVID-19. Using immunoSEQ multiplex PCR, the repertoire was profiled, and TCRdb retains in-frame clones only, with some absent. The sample contains tens of thousands of clones, 91% of which appear only once. Sequencing used peripheral blood. The source of these receptors is a woman aged 45-60 years in a cohort sampled during active COVID-19.

In this sample, this clone turned up once. The chain couples TRBV7-3 to TRBJ2-3, with 15 nucleotides matching TRBD2. The trim removed 4 bases at V and 7 bases at J, leaving 6 bases unmatched. The CDR3 is 16 residues long. Germline V gene data show CDR1 as SGHTA and CDR2 as FQGTGA. The CDR3 bases are TGTGCCAGCAGCTCTTGGACTAGCGGGGGGGCTTATACGCAGTATTTT. Translated, it gives CASSSWTSGGAYTQYF.

The chain uses TRBV6-1 and TRBJ1-5; D is undetermined. Germline V gene lookup returns CDR1 MNHNS and CDR2 SASEGT. V was cut by 1 base and J by 6 bases, with 13 bases left in between. The CDR3 sequence is 15 residues long. The CDR3 DNA follows: TGTGCCAGCAGTGAAGGGTCGGTACGTGGTCAGCCCCAGCATTTT. This encodes CASSEGSVRGQPQHF.

A single count supports this clone. This sequence joins TRBV28 and TRBJ1-6, with D possibly being TRBD1 (5 bases). Looked up from germline, CDR1 is MDHEN and CDR2 is SYDVKM. V lost 8 bases, J lost 11 bases, and 19 bases lay in between. The CDR3 length is 14 residues. CDR3 residues: CASRAQGDLAPLHF. The CDR3 bases are TGTGCCAGCCGGGCCCAGGGTGATTTGGCACCCCTCCACTTT.

The chain couples TRBV5-6 to TRBJ2-2; D may be TRBD2 (6 bases). CDR1 is SGHDT, CDR2 YYEEEE, per germline. The CDR3 runs 16 residues. Trimming took off 4 bases at V and 8 bases at J, with 21 bases between the two ends. The CDR3 sequence: CASSPGDSGIGGELFF. The DNA for the CDR3 is TGTGCCAGCAGCCCCGGTGATAGCGGTATAGGGGGGGAGCTGTTTTTT.

With regard to this clone: This same CDR3 is encoded by further DNA sequences in the sample. V and J are TRBV28 and TRBJ1-2, with unresolved D. Trimming stripped 3 bases from V and 2 bases from J, with 7 bases between. Germline CDR1 and CDR2: MDHEN and SYDVKM. CDR3 length equals 13 residues. The CDR3 bases are TGTGCCAGCAGTTTTGGGCAGAACTATGGCTACACCTTC. Translated, it gives CASSFGQNYGYTF.

The rearrangement uses TRBV7-3 and TRBJ2-1; 7 nucleotides align to TRBD1. The CDR3 has 16 residues. The germline gives CDR1 SGHTA, CDR2 FQGTGA. Unmatched junction bases numbered 9, after V lost 5 bases and J lost 2 bases. CDR3 region: CASSLSGTAAYNEQFF. In DNA, the CDR3 is TGTGCCAGCAGCCTCTCCGGGACAGCGGCCTACAATGAGCAGTTCTTC.

The J gene is TRBJ1-6, the V gene TRBV5-1, with 9 bases fitting TRBD1. The CDR3 is made up of 19 amino acids. Germline V CDR1 and CDR2: SGHRS, YFSETQ. The V gene end was trimmed by 4 bases and the J gene end by 3 bases; junction bases not matched to a gene: 14. Written as DNA, the CDR3 is TGCGCCAGCAGCCCTTTTTACCGAAGACAGGGGGTCTATAATTCACCCCTCCACTTT. Protein product: CASSPFYRRQGVYNSPLHF.

V is TRBV7-9 and J is TRBJ1-1; D is unclear. The CDR3 extends over 14 amino acids. With 3 bases removed from V and 2 bases from J, the gap between germline ends came to 10 bases. The germline gives CDR1 SEHNR, CDR2 FQNEAQ (reference sequence). CDR3 DNA: TGTGCCAGCAGCTTTCAATGGAGTAACACTGAAGCTTTCTTT. Its protein product is CASSFQWSNTEAFF.

This chain connects TRBV10-3 to TRBJ2-5; 9 bases map to TRBD1. The CDR3 has 13 residues. CDR1 and CDR2 from the germline V gene are ENHRY and SYGVKD. V trimming: 4 bases; J trimming: 5 bases; junction bases outside the gene matches: 2. DNA for the CDR3: TGTGCCATCAGTGTAGGACAGGGGGAGACCCAGTACTTC. Translated, it gives CAISVGQGETQYF.

V usage is TRBV6-1 and J usage is TRBJ2-1, with D possibly being TRBD2 (5 bases). V lost 2 bases and J 10 bases, leaving 9 bases between the germline ends. CDR3 length equals 12 residues. Germline CDR1 MNHNS, CDR2 SASEGT. The CDR3 loop reads CASSEWGDEQFF. The CDR3 DNA follows: TGTGCCAGCAGTGAATGGGGAGACGAGCAGTTCTTC.

The chain employs TRBV5-1 and TRBJ2-7; 10 nucleotides match TRBD1. With V trimmed by 4 bases and J by 9 bases, 16 bases remained unmatched. Per the germline V gene, CDR1 is SGHRS and CDR2 is YFSETQ. This CDR3 has 16 residues. The CDR3 coding sequence is TGCGCCAGCAGCAGGGAAGGGACAGGGGTCCCCGGCCGGCAGTACTTC. Amino acids: CASSREGTGVPGRQYF.

The chain employs TRBV5-1 and TRBJ2-1, with D perhaps matching TRBD1 (6 bases). The ends were cut back, 1 base at V and 4 bases at J, with 12 bases in the middle. From germline, CDR1 is SGHRS and CDR2 YFSETQ. CDR3 length: 15 residues. The CDR3 here is CASSLLGQPYNEQFF. The CDR3 DNA follows: TGCGCCAGCAGCTTGTTAGGACAGCCATACAATGAGCAGTTCTTC.

Comments on this clone: It is unclear where the CDR3 begins or ends on the DNA, so no DNA is shown, and the CDR3 is as TCRdb lists it. The V and J genes are TRBV2 and TRBJ1-4; TRBD1, the table's D call, lacks a check against the DNA. Including both end residues, the CDR3 is 15 amino acids long. Germline CDR1 SNHLY, CDR2 FYNNEI. The CDR3 loop is CASSEWGQGAGPVFF.

The V gene is TRBV6-4, the J gene TRBJ1-1; 7 bases agree with TRBD1. Germline CDR1 is MRHNA and CDR2 is SNTAGT. This CDR3 is 13 amino acids long. The trim removed 0 bases at V and 11 bases at J, leaving 6 bases unmatched. The CDR3 sequence: CASSDSQGGSAFF. CDR3 in DNA: TGTGCCAGCAGTGACTCCCAAGGGGGCTCGGCTTTCTTT.

The chain links TRBV6-1 to TRBJ2-4; D gene uncertain. In germline, CDR1 is MNHNS, CDR2 SASEGT. V lost 1 base and J lost 5, with 15 bases in between. CDR3 length equals 16 residues. CDR3 DNA: TGTGCCAGCAGTGAAGGTGGCGGTGGGTTAGAAAACATTCAGTACTTC. Translated: CASSEGGGGLENIQYF.

This clone appeared once. One junction end does not reproduce the germline sequence, and a read error may be involved. The chain recombines TRBV6-5 with TRBJ1-1; 8 nucleotides agree with TRBD1. The CDR3 is 16 amino acids. Looked up from germline, CDR1 is MNHEY and CDR2 is SVGAGI. The CDR3 DNA reads as TGTGCCAGCAGTAACTCCAGGGGGCTCATGAACACTGAAGCTTTCTTT. This encodes CASSNSRGLMNTEAFF.

This chain uses TRBV24-1 with TRBJ2-7, with TRBD1 as a possible D gene (6 bases). V lost 7 bases, J lost 9 bases, and 15 bases lay in between. Germline lookup yields CDR1 KGHDR and CDR2 SFDVKD. CDR3 length: 12 amino acids. In DNA, the CDR3 is TGTGCCACCAGGGACGAAACAGGGTCGCAGTACTTC. This gives the protein CATRDETGSQYF.

The chain recombines TRBV7-9 with TRBJ1-1; D remains unclear. This CDR3 has 14 residues. Deletions cut 1 base from V and 8 bases from J, with 14 bases between. The V gene's germline CDR1 is SEHNR and CDR2 FQNEAQ (reference sequence). The CDR3 region has the DNA TGTGCCAGCAGCTTAGTGTCAGATGGCTGGGAAGCTTTCTTT. Translation: CASSLVSDGWEAFF.

CDR3: CASAKEQGNTIYF. The CDR3 DNA follows: TGTGCCAGCGCAAAAGAACAGGGAAACACCATATATTTT. The V call is TRBV4-2, the J call TRBJ1-3; the D is unclear. Germline CDR1 LGHNA, CDR2 YNFKEQ. The CDR3 is 13 residues long. V was cut by 8 bases and J by 4 bases, with 12 bases left in between.

The J gene is TRBJ2-5, the V gene TRBV5-1, with 10 positions matching TRBD2. The trim removed 4 bases at V and 2 bases at J, leaving 2 bases unmatched. The CDR3 covers 14 residues. Germline V lookup: CDR1 SGHRS, CDR2 YFSETQ. The CDR3 loop reads CASSSGGEQETQYF. DNA of the CDR3: TGCGCCAGCAGCAGCGGGGGGGAACAAGAGACCCAGTACTTC.

This rearrangement joins TRBV2 to TRBJ2-7; D is possibly TRBD1 (5 bases). CDR1 and CDR2 (germline): SNHLY, FYNNEI. The CDR3 loop spans 12 amino acids. Trimming cost V 8 bases and J 2 bases, with 10 bases left between them. The CDR3 spells CASRTTPYEQYF. DNA of the CDR3: TGTGCCAGCCGGACAACTCCCTACGAGCAGTACTTC.

The V call is TRBV3-1 (or the pseudogene TRBV3-2), the J call TRBJ2-5; 12 bases agree with TRBD2. The germline CDR1 and CDR2 sequences are LGHDT and YNNKEL (reference sequence). V was pared by 0 bases and J by 3 bases, with 2 bases of the junction left unmatched. The CDR3 is 16 amino acids. The CDR3 here is CASSQERLAGEETQYF. CDR3 coding DNA: TGTGCCAGCAGCCAAGAAAGACTAGCGGGGGAAGAGACCCAGTACTTC.

This chain joins TRBV4-1 and TRBJ2-5, with 11 positions matching TRBD2. Trimming took 4 bases from V and 3 from J; bases not matched to a gene: 1. CDR1 and CDR2 (germline): MGHRA, YSYEKL. The CDR3 is 14 amino acids. CDR3 sequence reads: CASSPGLAEETQYF. In DNA, the CDR3 is TGCGCCAGCAGCCCGGGACTAGCGGAAGAGACCCAGTACTTC.

CDR3 coding DNA: TGTGCCAGTACCTCGGGACAGGGGGGAAACATTCAGTACTTC. Its protein is CASTSGQGGNIQYF. The chain is built from TRBV6-5 and TRBJ2-4, with TRBD1 matching 11 bases. With 9 bases clipped from V and 6 bases from J, the junction kept 7 bases outside the gene matches. Per germline, CDR1 MNHEY and CDR2 SVGAGI. The CDR3 contains 14 residues.